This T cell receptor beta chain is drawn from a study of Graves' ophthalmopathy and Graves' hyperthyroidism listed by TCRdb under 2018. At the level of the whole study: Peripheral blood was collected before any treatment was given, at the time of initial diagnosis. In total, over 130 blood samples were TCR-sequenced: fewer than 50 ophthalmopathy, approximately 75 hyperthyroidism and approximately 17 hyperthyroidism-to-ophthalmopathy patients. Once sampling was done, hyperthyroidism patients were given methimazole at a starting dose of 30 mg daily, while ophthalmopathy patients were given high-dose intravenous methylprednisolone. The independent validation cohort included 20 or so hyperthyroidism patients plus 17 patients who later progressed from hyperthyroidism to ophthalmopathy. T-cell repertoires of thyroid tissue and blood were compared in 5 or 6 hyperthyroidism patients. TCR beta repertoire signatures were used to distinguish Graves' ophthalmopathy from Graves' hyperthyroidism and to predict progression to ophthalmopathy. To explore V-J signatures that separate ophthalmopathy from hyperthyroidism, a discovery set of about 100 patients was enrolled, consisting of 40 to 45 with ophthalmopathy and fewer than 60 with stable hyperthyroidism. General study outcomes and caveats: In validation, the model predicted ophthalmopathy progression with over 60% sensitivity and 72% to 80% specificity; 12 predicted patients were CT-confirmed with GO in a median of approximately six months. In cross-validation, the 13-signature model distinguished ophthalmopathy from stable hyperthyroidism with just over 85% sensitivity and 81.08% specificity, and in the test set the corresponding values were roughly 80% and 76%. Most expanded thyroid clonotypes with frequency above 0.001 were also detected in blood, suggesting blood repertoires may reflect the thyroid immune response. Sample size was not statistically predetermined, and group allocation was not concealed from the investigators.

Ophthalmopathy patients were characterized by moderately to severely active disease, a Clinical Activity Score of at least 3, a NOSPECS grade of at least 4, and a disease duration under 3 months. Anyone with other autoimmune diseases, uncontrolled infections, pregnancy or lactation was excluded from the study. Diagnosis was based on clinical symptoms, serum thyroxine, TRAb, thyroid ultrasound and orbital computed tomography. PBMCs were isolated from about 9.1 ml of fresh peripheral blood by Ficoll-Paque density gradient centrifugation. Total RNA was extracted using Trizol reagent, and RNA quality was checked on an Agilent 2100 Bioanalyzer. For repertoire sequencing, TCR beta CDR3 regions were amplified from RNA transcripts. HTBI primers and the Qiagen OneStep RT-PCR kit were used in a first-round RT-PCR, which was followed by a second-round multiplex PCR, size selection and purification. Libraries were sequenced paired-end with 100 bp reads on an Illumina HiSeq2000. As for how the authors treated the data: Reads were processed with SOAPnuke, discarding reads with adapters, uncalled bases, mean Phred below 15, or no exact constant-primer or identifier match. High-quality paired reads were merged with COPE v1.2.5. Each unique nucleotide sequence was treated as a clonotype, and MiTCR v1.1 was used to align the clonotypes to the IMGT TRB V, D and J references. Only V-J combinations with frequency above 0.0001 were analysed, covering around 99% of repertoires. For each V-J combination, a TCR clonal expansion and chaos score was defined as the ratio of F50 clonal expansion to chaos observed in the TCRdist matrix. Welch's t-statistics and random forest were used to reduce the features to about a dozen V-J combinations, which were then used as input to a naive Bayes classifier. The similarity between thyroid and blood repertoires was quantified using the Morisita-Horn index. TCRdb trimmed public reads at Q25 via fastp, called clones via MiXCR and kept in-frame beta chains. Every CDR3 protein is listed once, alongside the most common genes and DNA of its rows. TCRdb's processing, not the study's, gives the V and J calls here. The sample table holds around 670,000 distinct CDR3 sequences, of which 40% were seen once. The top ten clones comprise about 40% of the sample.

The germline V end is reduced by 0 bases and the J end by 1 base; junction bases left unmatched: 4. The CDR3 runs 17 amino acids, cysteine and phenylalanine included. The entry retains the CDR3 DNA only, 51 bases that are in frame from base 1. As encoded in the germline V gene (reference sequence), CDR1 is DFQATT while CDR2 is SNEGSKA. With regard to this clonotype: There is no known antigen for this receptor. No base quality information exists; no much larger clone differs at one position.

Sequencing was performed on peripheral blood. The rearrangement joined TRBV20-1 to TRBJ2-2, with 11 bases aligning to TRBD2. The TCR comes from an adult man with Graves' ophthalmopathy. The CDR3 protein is CSARDGLAGGNTGELFF. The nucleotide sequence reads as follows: TGCAGTGCTAGAGATGGGCTAGCGGGAGGGAACACCGGGGAGCTGTTTTTT.